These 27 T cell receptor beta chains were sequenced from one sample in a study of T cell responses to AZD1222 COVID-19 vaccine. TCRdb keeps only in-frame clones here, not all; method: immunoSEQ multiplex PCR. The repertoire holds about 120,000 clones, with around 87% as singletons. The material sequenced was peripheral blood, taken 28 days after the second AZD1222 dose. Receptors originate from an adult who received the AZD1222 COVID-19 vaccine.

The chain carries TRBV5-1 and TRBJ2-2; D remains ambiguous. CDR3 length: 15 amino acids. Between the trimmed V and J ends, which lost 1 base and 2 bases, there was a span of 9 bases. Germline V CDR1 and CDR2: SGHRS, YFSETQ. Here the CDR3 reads CASSLLVGNTGELFF. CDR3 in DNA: TGCGCCAGCAGCTTGTTGGTCGGTAACACCGGGGAGCTGTTTTTT.

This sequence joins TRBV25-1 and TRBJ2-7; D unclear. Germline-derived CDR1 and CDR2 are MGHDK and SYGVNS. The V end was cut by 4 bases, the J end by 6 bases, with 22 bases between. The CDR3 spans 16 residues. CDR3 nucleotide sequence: TGTGCCAGCAGTGGCCCCCAAGGCCCCCAATTTTTCGAGCAGTACTTC. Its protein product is CASSGPQGPQFFEQYF.

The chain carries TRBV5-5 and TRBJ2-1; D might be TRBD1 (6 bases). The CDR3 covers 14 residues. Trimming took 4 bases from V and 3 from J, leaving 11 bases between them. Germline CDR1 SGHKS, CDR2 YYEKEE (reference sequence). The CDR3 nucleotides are TGTGCCAGCAGCCCAGCGGACAGCTACAATGAGCAGTTCTTC. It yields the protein CASSPADSYNEQFF.

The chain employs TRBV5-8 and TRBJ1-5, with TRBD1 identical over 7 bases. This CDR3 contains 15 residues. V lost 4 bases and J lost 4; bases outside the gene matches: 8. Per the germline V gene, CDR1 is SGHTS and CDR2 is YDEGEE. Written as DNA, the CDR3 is TGTGCCAGCAGCCGGCAGGGGACAGCTAATCAGCCCCAGCATTTT. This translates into CASSRQGTANQPQHF.

The CDR3 sequence is CATSRDRRGGNYGYTF. The DNA of the CDR3 is TGTGCCACCAGCAGAGATCGGCGGGGCGGAAACTATGGCTACACCTTC. The chain recombines TRBV15 with TRBJ1-2; tentatively, D is TRBD1 (5 bases). CDR1 and CDR2 (germline): LNHNV, YYDKDF (reference sequence). Deletions cut 0 bases from V and 2 bases from J, with 13 bases between. The CDR3 is 16 amino acids.

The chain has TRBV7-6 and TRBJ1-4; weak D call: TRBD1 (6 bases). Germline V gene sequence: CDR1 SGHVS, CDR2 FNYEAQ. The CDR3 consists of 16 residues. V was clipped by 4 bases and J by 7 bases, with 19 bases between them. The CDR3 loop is CASSSTTGAQGEKLFF. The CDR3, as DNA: TGTGCCAGCAGCTCTACTACGGGGGCGCAAGGTGAAAAACTGTTTTTT. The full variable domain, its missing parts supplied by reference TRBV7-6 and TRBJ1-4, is GAGVSQSPRYKVTKRGQDVALRCDPISGHVSLYWYRQALGQGPEFLTYFNYEAQQDKSGLPNDRFSAERPEGSISTLTIQRTEQRDSAMYRCASSSTTGAQGEKLFFGSGTQLSVL.

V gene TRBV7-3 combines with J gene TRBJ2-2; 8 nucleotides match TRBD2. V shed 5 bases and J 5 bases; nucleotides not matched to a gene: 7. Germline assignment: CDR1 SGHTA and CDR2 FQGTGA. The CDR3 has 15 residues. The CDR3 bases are TGTGCCAGCAGCCCCGGGACTAGAGAGACCGGGGAGCTGTTTTTT. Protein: CASSPGTRETGELFF.

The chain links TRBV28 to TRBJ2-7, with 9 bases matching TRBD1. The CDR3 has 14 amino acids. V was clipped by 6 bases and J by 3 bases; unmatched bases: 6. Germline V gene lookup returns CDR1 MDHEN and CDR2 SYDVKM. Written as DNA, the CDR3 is TGTGCCAGCAGCGAACCGGGACAGGGCTACGAGCAGTACTTC. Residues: CASSEPGQGYEQYF.

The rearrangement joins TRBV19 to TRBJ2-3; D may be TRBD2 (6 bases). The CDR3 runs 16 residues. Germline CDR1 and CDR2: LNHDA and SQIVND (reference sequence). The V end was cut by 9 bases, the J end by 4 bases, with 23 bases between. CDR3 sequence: CASSQVGGIFPDTQYF. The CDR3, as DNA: TGTGCCAGCAGTCAGGTCGGAGGGATATTTCCAGATACGCAGTATTTT.

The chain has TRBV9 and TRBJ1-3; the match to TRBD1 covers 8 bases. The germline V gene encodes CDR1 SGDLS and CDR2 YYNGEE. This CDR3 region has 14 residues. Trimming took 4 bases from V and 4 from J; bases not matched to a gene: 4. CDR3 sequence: CASSLRTGGNTIYF. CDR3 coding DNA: TGTGCCAGCAGCCTTCGGACAGGGGGAAACACCATATATTTT. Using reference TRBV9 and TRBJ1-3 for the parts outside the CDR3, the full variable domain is DSGVTQTPKHLITATGQRVTLRCSPRSGDLSVYWYQQSLDQGLQFLIQYYNGEERAKGNILERFSAQQFPDLHSELNLSSLELGDSALYFCASSLRTGGNTIYFGEGSWLTVV.

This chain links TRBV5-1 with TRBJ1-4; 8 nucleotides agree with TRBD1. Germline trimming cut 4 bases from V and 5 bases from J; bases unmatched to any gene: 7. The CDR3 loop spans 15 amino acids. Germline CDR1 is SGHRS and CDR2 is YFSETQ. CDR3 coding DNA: TGCGCCAGCAGCCCAACAGGGGGAGGGAATGAAAAACTGTTTTTT. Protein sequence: CASSPTGGGNEKLFF.

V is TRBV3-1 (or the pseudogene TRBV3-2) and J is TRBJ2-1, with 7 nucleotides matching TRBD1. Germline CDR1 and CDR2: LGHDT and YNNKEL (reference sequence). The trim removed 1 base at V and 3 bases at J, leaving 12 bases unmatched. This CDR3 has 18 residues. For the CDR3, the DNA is TGTGCCAGCAGCCAAGGACGACAGGGAAGGAATTGCTACAATGAGCAGTTCTTC. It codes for CASSQGRQGRNCYNEQFF.

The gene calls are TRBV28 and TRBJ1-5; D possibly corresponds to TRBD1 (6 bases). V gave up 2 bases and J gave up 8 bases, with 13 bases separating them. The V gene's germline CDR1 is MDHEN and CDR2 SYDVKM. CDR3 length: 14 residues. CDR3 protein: CASSLGGGGKPQHF. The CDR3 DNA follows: TGTGCCAGCAGTTTAGGTGGGGGCGGTAAGCCCCAGCATTTT. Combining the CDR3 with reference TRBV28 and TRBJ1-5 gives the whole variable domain DVKVTQSSRYLVKRTGEKVFLECVQDMDHENMFWYRQDPGLGLRLIYFSYDVKMKEKGDIPEGYSVSREKKERFSLILESASTNQTSMYLCASSLGGGGKPQHFGDGTRLSIL.

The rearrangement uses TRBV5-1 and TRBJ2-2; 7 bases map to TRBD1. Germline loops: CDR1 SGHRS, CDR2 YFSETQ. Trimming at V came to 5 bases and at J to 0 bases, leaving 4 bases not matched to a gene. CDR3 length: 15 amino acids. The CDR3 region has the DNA TGCGCCAGCAGGTTGACAGGGTCGAACACCGGGGAGCTGTTTTTT. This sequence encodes CASRLTGSNTGELFF.

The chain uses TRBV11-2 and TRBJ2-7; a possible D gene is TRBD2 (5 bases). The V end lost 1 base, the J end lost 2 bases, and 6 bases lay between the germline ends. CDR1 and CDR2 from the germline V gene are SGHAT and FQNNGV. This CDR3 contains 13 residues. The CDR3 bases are TGTGCCAGCAGCTTAGCGGGGACCTACGAGCAGTACTTC. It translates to CASSLAGTYEQYF.

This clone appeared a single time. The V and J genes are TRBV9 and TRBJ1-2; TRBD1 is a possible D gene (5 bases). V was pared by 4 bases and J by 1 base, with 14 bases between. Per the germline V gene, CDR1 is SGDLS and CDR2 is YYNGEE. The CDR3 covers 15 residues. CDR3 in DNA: TGTGCCAGCAGCATCCGGGACGGACTTAACTATGGCTACACCTTC. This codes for CASSIRDGLNYGYTF.

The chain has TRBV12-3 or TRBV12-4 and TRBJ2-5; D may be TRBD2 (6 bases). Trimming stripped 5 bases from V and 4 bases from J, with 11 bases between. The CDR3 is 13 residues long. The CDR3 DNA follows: TGTGCCAGCAGTCCCCAGGGAGGAGAGACCCAGTACTTC. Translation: CASSPQGGETQYF.

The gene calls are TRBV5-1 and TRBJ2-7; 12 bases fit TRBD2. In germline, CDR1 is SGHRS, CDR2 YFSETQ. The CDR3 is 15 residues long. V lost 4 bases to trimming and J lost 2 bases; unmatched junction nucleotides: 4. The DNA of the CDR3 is TGCGCCAGCAGCCAAGGACTAGCGGGACCCTACGAGCAGTACTTC. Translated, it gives CASSQGLAGPYEQYF.

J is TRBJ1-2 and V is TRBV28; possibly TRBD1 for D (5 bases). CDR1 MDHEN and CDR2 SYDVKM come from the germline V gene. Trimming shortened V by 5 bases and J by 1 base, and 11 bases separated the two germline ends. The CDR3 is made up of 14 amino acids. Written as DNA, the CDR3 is TGTGCCAGCAGTCTCCCCCAGGGTAACTATGGCTACACCTTC. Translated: CASSLPQGNYGYTF.

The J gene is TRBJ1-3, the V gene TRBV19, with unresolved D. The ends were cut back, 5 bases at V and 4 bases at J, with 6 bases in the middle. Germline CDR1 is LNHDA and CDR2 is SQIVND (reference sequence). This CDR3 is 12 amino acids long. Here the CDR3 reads CASSSDGNTIYF. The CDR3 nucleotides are TGTGCCAGTAGTTCGGACGGAAACACCATATATTTT.

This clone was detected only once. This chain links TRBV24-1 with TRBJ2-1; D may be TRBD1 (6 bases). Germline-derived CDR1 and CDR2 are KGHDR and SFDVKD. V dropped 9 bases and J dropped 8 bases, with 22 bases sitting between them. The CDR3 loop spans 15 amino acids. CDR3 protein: CATEVARGPNDEQFF. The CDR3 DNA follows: TGTGCCACCGAGGTGGCCAGGGGACCCAATGATGAGCAGTTCTTC.

The chain's CDR3 is CASSYTTAYEQYF. The CDR3 DNA is TGTGCCAGCAGCTATACAACAGCCTACGAGCAGTACTTC. V gene TRBV7-3 combines with J gene TRBJ2-7; D remains unclear. CDR3 length: 13 residues. V shed 4 bases and J shed 2 bases, with 9 bases lying between them. CDR1 is SGHTA, CDR2 FQGTGA, per germline.

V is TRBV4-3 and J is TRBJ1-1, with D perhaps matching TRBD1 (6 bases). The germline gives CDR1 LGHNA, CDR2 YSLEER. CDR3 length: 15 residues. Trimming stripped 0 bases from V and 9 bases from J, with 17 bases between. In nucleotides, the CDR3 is TGCGCCAGCAGCCAAGATTCGACAGGCACCCTTAAAGCTTTCTTT. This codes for CASSQDSTGTLKAFF.

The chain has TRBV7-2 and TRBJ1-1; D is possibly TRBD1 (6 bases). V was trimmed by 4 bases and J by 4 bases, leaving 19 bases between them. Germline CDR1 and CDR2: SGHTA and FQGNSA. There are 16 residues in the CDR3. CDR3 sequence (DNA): TGTGCCAGCAGCTCGTTCCTACAGGGTCCTGGCACTGAAGCTTTCTTT. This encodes CASSSFLQGPGTEAFF.

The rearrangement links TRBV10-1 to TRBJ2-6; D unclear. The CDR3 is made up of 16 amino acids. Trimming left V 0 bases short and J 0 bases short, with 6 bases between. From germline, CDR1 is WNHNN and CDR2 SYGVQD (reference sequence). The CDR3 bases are TGCGCCAGCAGTGAGTCTAGGGCCTCTGGGGCCAACGTCCTGACTTTC. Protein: CASSESRASGANVLTF.

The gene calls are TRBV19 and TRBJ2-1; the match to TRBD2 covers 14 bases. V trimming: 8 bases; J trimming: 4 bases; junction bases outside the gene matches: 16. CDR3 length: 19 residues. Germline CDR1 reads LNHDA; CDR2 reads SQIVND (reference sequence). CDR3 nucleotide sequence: TGTGCCAGTCGGTCCGGACTAGCGGGGGGCCTCAAGGCTTACAATGAGCAGTTCTTC. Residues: CASRSGLAGGLKAYNEQFF.

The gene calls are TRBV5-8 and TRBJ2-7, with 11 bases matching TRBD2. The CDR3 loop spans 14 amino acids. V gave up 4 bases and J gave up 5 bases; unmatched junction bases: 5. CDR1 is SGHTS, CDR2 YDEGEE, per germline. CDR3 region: CASSVTSGGHEQYF. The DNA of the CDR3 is TGTGCCAGCAGCGTTACTAGCGGGGGTCACGAGCAGTACTTC.